This T cell receptor (beta chain) was obtained from a study of T-cell reconstitution after alpha-beta-depleted transplantation in children. TCRbeta library preparation incorporated unique molecular identifiers. A single record per CDR3 protein comes from TCRdb applying MiXCR to the PCR reads. The sample comprises 450,000 to 600,000 distinct CDR3 sequences, 15% to 20% of which are singletons, and roughly 3.3% rests with the top ten. The CDR3 has 13 amino acids. Germline loops: CDR1 SGHTA, CDR2 FQGNSA. The germline V and J ends were trimmed by 3 bases and 4 bases, with 9 bases remaining between them. This clonotype showed up just a few times.

This rearrangement joins TRBV7-2 to TRBJ1-2; no clear D. Material: PBMCs from the stem cell graft donor, obtained from the stem cell graft. The receptor comes from a human donor who donated a stem cell graft to a child with acute lymphoblastic leukemia. CDR3 in amino acids: CASSFRSSYGYTF. The CDR3 DNA follows: TGTGCCAGCAGCTTCCGATCCTCCTATGGCTACACCTTC.